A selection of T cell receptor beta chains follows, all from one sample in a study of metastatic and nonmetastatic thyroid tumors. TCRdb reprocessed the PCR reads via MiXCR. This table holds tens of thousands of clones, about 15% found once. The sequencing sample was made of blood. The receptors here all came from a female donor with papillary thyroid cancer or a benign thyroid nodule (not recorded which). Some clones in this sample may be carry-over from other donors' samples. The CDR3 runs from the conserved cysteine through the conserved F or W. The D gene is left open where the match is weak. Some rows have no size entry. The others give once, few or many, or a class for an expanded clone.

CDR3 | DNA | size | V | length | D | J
CASSDRTSGGYEQYF | TGTGCCAGCAGTGACCGGACTAGCGGGGGTTACGAGCAGTACTTC | few | TRBV6-1 | 15 | TRBD2 | TRBJ2-7
CASGDRDRGPYEQYF | TGTGCCAGTGGGGACCGGGACAGGGGACCCTACGAGCAGTACTTC | many | TRBV19 | 15 | TRBD1 | TRBJ2-7
CASSDGVDGYTF | TGTGCCAGCAGTGATGGGGTAGATGGCTACACCTTC | many | TRBV2 | 12 | . | TRBJ1-2
CASSPAQGLGGNTIYF | TGTGCCAGCAGTCCAGCGCAAGGGTTAGGTGGAAACACCATATATTTT | many | TRBV6-1 | 16 | . | TRBJ1-3
CASSYTQTADSPLHF | TGTGCCAGCAGTTACACCCAGACAGCCGATTCACCCCTCCACTTT | medium-sized | TRBV6-5 | 15 | . | TRBJ1-6
CASSLGDTDTQYF | TGCGCCAGCAGCTTGGGGGACACAGATACGCAGTATTTT | few | TRBV5-1 | 13 | . | TRBJ2-3
CASSLELAGAYEQYF | TGTGCCAGCAGCTTAGAACTAGCGGGAGCATACGAGCAGTACTTC | many | TRBV11-2 | 15 | TRBD2 | TRBJ2-7
CAISESSPRNRGAEETQYF | TGTGCCATCAGTGAGTCGTCCCCACGAAACCGCGGGGCGGAAGAGACCCAGTACTTC | many | TRBV10-3 | 19 | . | TRBJ2-5
CASSLPHVKGYSNQPQHF | TGTGCCAGCAGTTTGCCCCACGTTAAGGGGTATAGCAATCAGCCCCAGCATTTT | few | TRBV28 | 18 | . | TRBJ1-5
CASSRRTGGAEQYF | TGTGCCAGCAGCCGTCGGACAGGGGGCGCCGAGCAGTACTTC | medium-sized | TRBV27 | 14 | TRBD1 | TRBJ2-7
CASSIRGGAYNEQFF | TGTGCCAGTAGTATTAGGGGGGGCGCCTACAATGAGCAGTTCTTC | many | TRBV19 | 15 | . | TRBJ2-1
CASSFMGNPANTQYF | TGTGCCAGCAGTTTCATGGGGAACCCCGCGAATACGCAGTATTTT | few | TRBV28 | 15 | . | TRBJ2-3
CASSGRFNEQFF | TGTGCCAGCAGTGGACGGTTCAATGAGCAGTTCTTC | medium-sized | TRBV6-1 | 12 | . | TRBJ2-1
CASSFGGSIYNEQFF | TGTGCCAGCAGCTTTGGCGGGAGTATATACAATGAGCAGTTCTTC | . | TRBV5-4 | 15 | TRBD2 | TRBJ2-1
CASSERPATNEKLFF | TGTGCCAGCAGCGAAAGACCCGCAACTAATGAAAAACTGTTTTTT | many | TRBV11-3 | 15 | . | TRBJ1-4
CASSSLWGMNTEAFF | TGTGCCAGCAGTTCCCTATGGGGAATGAACACTGAAGCTTTCTTT | few | TRBV6-2/TRBV6-3 | 15 | . | TRBJ1-1
CASSRDRVRNTIYF | TGTGCCAGCAGCCGGGACAGGGTGAGGAACACCATATATTTT | many | TRBV6-1 | 14 | TRBD1 | TRBJ1-3
CASSPLRARLDTEAFF | TGTGCCAGCAGCCCCCTTCGGGCGCGGTTGGACACTGAAGCTTTCTTT | many | TRBV11-3 | 16 | . | TRBJ1-1
CASNSSGEGCSYEQYF | TGTGCCAGCAACAGCTCCGGGGAGGGGTGCTCCTACGAGCAGTACTTC | . | TRBV28 | 16 | TRBD2 | TRBJ2-7
CATSRDTNYGYTF | TGTGCCACCAGTCGGGACACTAACTATGGCTACACCTTC | . | TRBV24-1 | 13 | . | TRBJ1-2
CAWSVATGWAYGYTF | TGTGCCTGGAGTGTAGCGACAGGGTGGGCCTATGGCTACACCTTC | many | TRBV30 | 15 | TRBD1 | TRBJ1-2
CSAQGYIEAFF | TGCAGTGCTCAGGGGTATATTGAAGCTTTCTTT | many | TRBV20-1 | 11 | . | TRBJ1-1
CASSLGTITDTQYF | TGTGCCAGCAGCTTAGGGACGATCACAGATACGCAGTATTTT | . | TRBV7-3 | 14 | . | TRBJ2-3
CASSFPSLTHNEQFF | TGTGCCAGCAGCTTTCCTAGCCTCACTCACAATGAGCAGTTCTTC | many | TRBV5-4 | 15 | . | TRBJ2-1